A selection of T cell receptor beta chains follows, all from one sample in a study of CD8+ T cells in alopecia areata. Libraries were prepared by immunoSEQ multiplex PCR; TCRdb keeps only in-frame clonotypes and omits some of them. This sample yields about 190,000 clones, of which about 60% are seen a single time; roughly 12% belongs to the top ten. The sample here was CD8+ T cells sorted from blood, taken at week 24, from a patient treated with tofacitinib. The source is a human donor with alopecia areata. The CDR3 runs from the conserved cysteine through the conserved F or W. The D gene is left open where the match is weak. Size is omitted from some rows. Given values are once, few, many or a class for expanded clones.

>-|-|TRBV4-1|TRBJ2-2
TGCGCCAGCAGCCAGAGTAGGACGGCTAGCACCGGGGAGCTGTTTTTT
CASSQSRTASTGELFF
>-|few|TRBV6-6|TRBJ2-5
TGTGCCAGCAGAGAGGACAAAAAGGGACCCCAGTACTTC
CASREDKKGPQYF
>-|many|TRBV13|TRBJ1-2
TGTGCCAGCAGCCCGCAGAGGTATGGCTACACCTTC
CASSPQRYGYTF
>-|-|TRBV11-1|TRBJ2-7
TGTGCCAGCAGTGATCTAAGCTCCTACGAGCAGTACTTC
CASSDLSSYEQYF
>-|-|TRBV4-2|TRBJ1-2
TGTGCCAGCAGCCAAAGCCTGGGGCCTGGGAACTATGGCTACACCTTC
CASSQSLGPGNYGYTF
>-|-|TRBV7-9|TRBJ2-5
TGTGCCAGCAGCTTCGACAGGCGTCCCCGGGAGACCCAGTACTTC
CASSFDRRPRETQYF
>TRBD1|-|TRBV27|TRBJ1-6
TGTGCCAGCAGTTTATCTTGGCTTCGGCAGGGGGCGTATTCACCCCTCCACTTT
CASSLSWLRQGAYSPLHF
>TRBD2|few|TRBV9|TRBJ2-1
TGTGCCAGCAGCGAGACTAGCGGGGGGGCCGGTGAGCAGTTCTTC
CASSETSGGAGEQFF
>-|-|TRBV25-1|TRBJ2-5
TGTGCCAGCAGTGACGTGGAGACCCAGTACTTC
CASSDVETQYF
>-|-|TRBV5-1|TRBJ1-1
TGCGCCAGCAACAGTAGTCCTAACACTGAAGCTTTCTTT
CASNSSPNTEAFF
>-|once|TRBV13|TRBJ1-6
TGTGCCAGCAGCTCCCAGTATTCACCCCTCCACTTT
CASSSQYSPLHF
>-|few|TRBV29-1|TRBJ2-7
TGCAGCGTTAGAGGAGGCTGGTACGAGCAGTACTTC
CSVRGGWYEQYF
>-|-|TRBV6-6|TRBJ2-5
TGTGCCAGCACGGACCAGAGCGGGACCCAGTACTTC
CASTDQSGTQYF
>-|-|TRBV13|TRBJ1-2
TGTGCCAGCAGCTTAGGCAGCGGGGCTGGTGGCTACACCTTC
CASSLGSGAGGYTF
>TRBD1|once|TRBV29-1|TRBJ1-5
TGCAGCGTTGAAGCCGCCAGGACCGGGACAGGGGGGGATCAGCCCCAGCATTTT
CSVEAARTGTGGDQPQHF
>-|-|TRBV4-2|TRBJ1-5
TGTGCCAGCAGCCAAGAGGACCTTAATCAGCCCCAGCATTTT
CASSQEDLNQPQHF
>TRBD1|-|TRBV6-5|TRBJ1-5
TGTGCCAGCAGCAAGGACAGGGCTCGCAATCAGCCCCAGCATTTT
CASSKDRARNQPQHF
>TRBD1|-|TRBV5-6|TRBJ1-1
TGTGCCAGCAGCCCTGGACAGGGGAGCGCTGAAGCTTTCTTT
CASSPGQGSAEAFF
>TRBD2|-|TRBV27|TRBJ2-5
TGTGCCAGCAGGTCCCCCTCTAGCGGGGGGGCAGGAGAGACCCAGTACTTC
CASRSPSSGGAGETQYF
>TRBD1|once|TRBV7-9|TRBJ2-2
TGTGCCAGCAGTGCCCCGGGACAGGGGGTGAACGGGGAGCTGTTTTTT
CASSAPGQGVNGELFF
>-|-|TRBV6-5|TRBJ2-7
TGTGCCAGCAGTTACGGTTCCGGCGAGCAGTACTTC
CASSYGSGEQYF
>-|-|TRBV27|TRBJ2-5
TGTGCCAGCAGTTTTTTCCCCCAAGAGACCCAGTACTTC
CASSFFPQETQYF
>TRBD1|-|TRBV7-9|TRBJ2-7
TGTGCCAGCAGCCCTGGGACAGCCCCAACCTACGAGCAGTACTTC
CASSPGTAPTYEQYF
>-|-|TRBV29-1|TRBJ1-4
TGCAGCGCCCGAGGCGATGAAAAACTGTTTTTT
CSARGDEKLFF
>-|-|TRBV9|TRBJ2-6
TGTGCCAGCAGCGAAAGTGGCTCTGGGGCCAACGTCCTGACTTTC
CASSESGSGANVLTF
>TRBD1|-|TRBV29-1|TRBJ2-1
TGCAGCGTTACTAAAGGACAGGGGGAGGTTGAGCAGTTCTTC
CSVTKGQGEVEQFF
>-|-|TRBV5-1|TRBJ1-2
TGCGCCAGCAGCTTGGATCGGGGAAGCCTCGTCGGCTATGGCTACACCTTC
CASSLDRGSLVGYGYTF
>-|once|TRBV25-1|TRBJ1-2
TGTGCCAGCAGTGCAGGAAGGGGGGTCGGCTACACCTTC
CASSAGRGVGYTF